These T cell receptor beta chains were read from a single sample in a study of cytomegalovirus exposure and HLA in healthy donors. Clones were read by immunoSEQ multiplex PCR, and TCRdb kept only the in-frame ones, dropping some. The repertoire consists of around 230,000 clones, with approximately 84% occurring once and the leading ten covering less than 1.5%. Sequencing was done on a sample of PBMCs. These receptors originate from a woman under 40 in good health and CMV-seropositive. Both conserved end residues are part of each CDR3. The D gene is left open where the match is weak. Not every row has a clone size; where given, it reads once, few, many or a size class.

V	J	D	size	DNA	CDR3
TRBV5-1	TRBJ1-2	NA	NA	TGCGCCAGCCGTTTTGAACTGATTGGGGGCTCGGGTGGCTACACCTTC	CASRFELIGGSGGYTF
TRBV29-1	TRBJ2-5	TRBD1	NA	TGCAGCGTTGATGCGACAGGGAAGGACCAAGAGACCCAGTACTTC	CSVDATGKDQETQYF
TRBV19	TRBJ2-3	TRBD2	NA	TGTGCCAGTAGTACCGGGACTAGCGGGAGCCCTTACACAGATACGCAGTATTTT	CASSTGTSGSPYTDTQYF
TRBV4-1	TRBJ2-1	NA	NA	TGCGCCAGCAGCCTTCAGGGGGGTCCCTACAATGAGCAGTTCTTC	CASSLQGGPYNEQFF
TRBV15	TRBJ1-1	NA	NA	TGTGCCACCAGCAGACAGAGGGGGATGGGAACTGAAGCTTTCTTT	CATSRQRGMGTEAFF
TRBV10-3	TRBJ2-6	NA	NA	TGTGCCATCGCAAGCGGCCCGAGCTCTGGGGCCAACGTCCTGACTTTC	CAIASGPSSGANVLTF
TRBV27	TRBJ1-2	TRBD1	NA	TGTGCCAGCAGTTCCGACAGGGGTATAGCTGGATCCAACTATGGCTACACCTTC	CASSSDRGIAGSNYGYTF
TRBV5-1	TRBJ2-5	TRBD1	NA	TGCGCCAGCAGCTCCGGACAGGGTGAGACCCAGTACTTC	CASSSGQGETQYF
TRBV11-2	TRBJ1-1	TRBD1	NA	TGTGCCAGCAGCCGTGATAACAGGGGCGAAGCTTTCTTT	CASSRDNRGEAFF
TRBV28	TRBJ2-3	NA	NA	TGTGCCAGCAGTTTACCCCCCCGGGGGACTCTACTCACAGATACGCAGTATTTT	CASSLPPRGTLLTDTQYF
TRBV19	TRBJ2-7	NA	NA	TGTGCCACCTCGGGCAGGGACTACGAGCAGTACTTC	CATSGRDYEQYF
TRBV4-2	TRBJ1-3	TRBD1	NA	TGTGCCAGCAGCCAAGAGTATGGGACAGTTGCAAACACCATATATTTT	CASSQEYGTVANTIYF
TRBV6-1	TRBJ1-3	TRBD1	NA	TGTGCCAGCAGTGAAGCCTCCGAGGGGGCCGGAAACACCATATATTTT	CASSEASEGAGNTIYF
TRBV13	TRBJ2-7	TRBD2	once	TGTGCCAGCAGCGCTCGGCTAGCGGGAATAGATTACGAGCAGTACTTC	CASSARLAGIDYEQYF
TRBV7-9	TRBJ1-2	TRBD1	NA	TGTGCCAGCGAAGGGGGCGTTAAGGGCTACACCTTC	CASEGGVKGYTF
TRBV6-1	TRBJ2-3	NA	few	TGTGCCAGCAGTGCCGGGAGTTTAACGCAGTATTTT	CASSAGSLTQYF
TRBV9	TRBJ1-4	NA	NA	TGTGCCAGCAGCGTAGATCAGCAGGGAAAACTGTTTTTT	CASSVDQQGKLFF
TRBV28	TRBJ1-2	NA	NA	TGTGCCAGCAGCGAAGTCCTGACAAACTATGGCTACACCTTC	CASSEVLTNYGYTF
TRBV7-3	TRBJ2-1	TRBD2	NA	TGTGCCAGCAGCTTACTCCGGGAGGGCGACAATGAGCAGTTCTTC	CASSLLREGDNEQFF
TRBV2	TRBJ2-7	NA	NA	TGTGCCAGCAGTGATTGGGCGTCTACAAGGGGGGAGCAGTACTTC	CASSDWASTRGEQYF
TRBV9	TRBJ1-2	TRBD1	NA	TGTGCCAGCAGCGTAGGGGGACAGACACGTGGCTACACCTTC	CASSVGGQTRGYTF
TRBV7-3	TRBJ2-1	TRBD2	NA	TGTGCCAGCAGCTTATCCGGCGGGAGCTCCTACAATGAGCAGTTCTTC	CASSLSGGSSYNEQFF
TRBV27	TRBJ2-1	NA	NA	TGTGCCAGCAGTTTCCCGAACTCAGGTCACAATGAGCAGTTCTTC	CASSFPNSGHNEQFF
TRBV30	TRBJ2-1	NA	NA	TGTGCCTGGAGTGTCCGACAGACCTCCTACAATGAGCAGTTCTTC	CAWSVRQTSYNEQFF
TRBV14	TRBJ2-1	TRBD1	NA	TGTGCCAGCAGCCGTACGGGACAGGATTGGGTTGAGCAGTTCTTC	CASSRTGQDWVEQFF
TRBV6-5	TRBJ2-5	NA	NA	TGTGCCAGCACCCCCCCGGGGGAAATGGGGCAGTACTTC	CASTPPGEMGQYF
TRBV19	TRBJ1-1	TRBD1	NA	TGTGCCAGTATCAGACAGGGAGGCCTTTCGTTCACTGAAGCTTTCTTT	CASIRQGGLSFTEAFF
TRBV9	TRBJ2-4	NA	once	TGTGCCAGCAGCCGCGTCGGGCAGGGCAACATTCAGTACTTC	CASSRVGQGNIQYF
TRBV9	TRBJ1-4	TRBD1	NA	TGTGCCAGCAGCCCCCGACAGGGGGCCGGTGAAAAACTGTTTTTT	CASSPRQGAGEKLFF
TRBV6-1	TRBJ2-5	TRBD1	NA	TGTGCCAGCAAATACAGGGGTTCGGAGACCCAGTACTTC	CASKYRGSETQYF
TRBV7-3	TRBJ2-1	TRBD2	NA	TGTGCCAGCAGCTCCCGCGGCGGGAGCACGTACAATGAGCAGTTCTTC	CASSSRGGSTYNEQFF
TRBV23-1	TRBJ2-5	TRBD1	NA	TGCGCCAGCAGTCCCCGGGACAGGGGAGGGCAAGAGACCCAGTACTTC	CASSPRDRGGQETQYF
TRBV11-2	TRBJ1-2	TRBD1	NA	TGTGCCAGCAGCTTAGTTACCCCCTGGACAGGTTATGATGGCTACACCTTC	CASSLVTPWTGYDGYTF
TRBV15	TRBJ2-6	NA	NA	TGTGCCACCAGCAAAGACGGACAGACTGGGGCCAACGTCCTGACTTTC	CATSKDGQTGANVLTF
TRBV19	TRBJ1-2	NA	NA	TGTGCCAGCCGAGCCCAGGGTTTCGGCTACACCTTC	CASRAQGFGYTF
TRBV7-9	TRBJ2-1	TRBD2	NA	TGTGCCAGCAGCTCACGGGCTAGCGGGATTAATGAGCAGTTCTTC	CASSSRASGINEQFF
TRBV5-1	TRBJ2-7	TRBD2	once	TGCGCCAGCGGTTTGGGAGCGGGGTTGGCCTACGAGCAGTACTTC	CASGLGAGLAYEQYF
TRBV10-3	TRBJ2-7	NA	NA	TGTGCCATCAGTGAGAAAGTTAGCGAGCAGTACTTC	CAISEKVSEQYF
TRBV12-5	TRBJ2-7	TRBD1	once	TGTGCTAGTGGTGAACAGGGGGCTCTCGCCGAGCAGTACTTC	CASGEQGALAEQYF
TRBV27	TRBJ2-6	NA	NA	TGTGCCAGCAGTTTACTTAGCGGTTCTGGGGCCAACGTCCTGACTTTC	CASSLLSGSGANVLTF
TRBV5-4	TRBJ2-7	TRBD2	NA	TGTGCCAGCAGCCTAGCGGGAGGGCCCTACGAGCAGTACTTC	CASSLAGGPYEQYF
TRBV16	TRBJ1-1	TRBD1	NA	TGTGCCAGCAGCCCACAGGGGATCTTGGCTTTCTTT	CASSPQGILAFF
TRBV27	TRBJ2-7	TRBD1	NA	TGTGCCAGCAGCCCTACCAACAGGGGGCGCGGGTACGAGCAGTACTTC	CASSPTNRGRGYEQYF
TRBV6-5	TRBJ2-7	TRBD2	NA	TGTGCCAGCAGTTTTAGCCCTAGCGGGACTGACGAGCAGTACTTC	CASSFSPSGTDEQYF
TRBV19	TRBJ2-1	TRBD1	NA	TGTGCCAGTGGACCGGGACAGAGAGACAATGAGCAGTTCTTC	CASGPGQRDNEQFF
TRBV1	TRBJ2-7	NA	NA	TGCACCAGCAGCCGCGGAGACCGCTACGAGCAGTACTTC	CTSSRGDRYEQYF
TRBV18	TRBJ1-3	NA	once	TGTGCCAGCTCACCGCCGGACAGAAACACCATATATTTT	CASSPPDRNTIYF
TRBV5-1	TRBJ2-5	TRBD2	NA	TGCGCCAGCAGCGCCGGGACTAGCGGGAGAGGAGAGACCCAGTACTTC	CASSAGTSGRGETQYF
TRBV13	TRBJ2-5	NA	NA	TGTGCCAGCAGCTTACGCGGGTATGGAGAGACCCAGTACTTC	CASSLRGYGETQYF
TRBV4-2	TRBJ1-1	NA	NA	TGTGCCAGCAGCCGCCCCGCGACAGGCCCGAACACTGAAGCTTTCTTT	CASSRPATGPNTEAFF
TRBV13	TRBJ1-1	NA	NA	TGTGCCAGCATCCTCGCGGGGACTGAAGCTTTCTTT	CASILAGTEAFF
TRBV27	TRBJ2-5	TRBD1	NA	TGTGCCAGCAGTCCAAGGACAGGGTTGACGGAGACCCAGTACTTC	CASSPRTGLTETQYF
TRBV7-9	TRBJ2-1	TRBD2	NA	TGTGCCAGCAGCGGACGGTGGGCTAGCGGGGGCGATGAGCAGTTCTTC	CASSGRWASGGDEQFF